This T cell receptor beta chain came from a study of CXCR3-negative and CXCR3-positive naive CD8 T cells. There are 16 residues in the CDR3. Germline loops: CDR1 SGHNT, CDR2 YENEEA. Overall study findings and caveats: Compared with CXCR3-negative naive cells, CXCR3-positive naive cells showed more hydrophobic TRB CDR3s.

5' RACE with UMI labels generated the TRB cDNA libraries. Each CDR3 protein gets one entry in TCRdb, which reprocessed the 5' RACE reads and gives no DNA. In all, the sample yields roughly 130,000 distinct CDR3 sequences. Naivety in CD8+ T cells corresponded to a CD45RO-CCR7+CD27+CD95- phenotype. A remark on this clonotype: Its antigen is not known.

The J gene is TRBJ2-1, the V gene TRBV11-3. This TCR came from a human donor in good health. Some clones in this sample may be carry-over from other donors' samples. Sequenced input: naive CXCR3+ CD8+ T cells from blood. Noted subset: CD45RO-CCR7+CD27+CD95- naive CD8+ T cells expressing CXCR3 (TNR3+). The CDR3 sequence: CASSLGVGSSYNEQFF.